This T cell receptor (beta chain) was documented in a study of beta chain features in type 1 diabetes. Study-level information: Healthy donors and patients showed comparable age, gender and cell yields. Findings and caveats of the study: For type 1 diabetes patients, VDJ junctions showed fewer insertions and more deletions.

Of the isolated RNA, all was reverse transcribed, and so the sequenced material was expressed TCRB transcripts. Clones were read by immunoSEQ multiplex PCR, and TCRdb kept only the in-frame ones, dropping some. The sample shows hundreds of thousands of clones, roughly 11% of them seen only once. Via CD45RO/CCR7/CD25/CD127/CD95/CD27, cells of the CD4+ naive, central memory, regulatory and stem cell-like memory subsets were sorted. Of note for this clone: What it binds is not known.

Germline CDR1 and CDR2: SGHAT and FQNNGV. V shed 1 base, J shed 2 bases, and the junction held 4 bases outside the gene matches. The CDR3 sequence is 16 residues long. The clonotype comes from a woman in her twenties or thirties in good health. Specimen: naive CD4+ T cells from blood. This sequence joins TRBV11-2 and TRBJ2-3; 9 nucleotides match TRBD2. The CDR3 DNA follows: TGTGCCAGCAGCTTAGGATTAGCGGGAGTCACAGATACGCAGTATTTT. It codes for CASSLGLAGVTDTQYF. Full variable domain (rest looked up from reference TRBV11-2 and TRBJ2-3): EAGVAQSPRYKIIEKRQSVAFWCNPISGHATLYWYQQILGQGPKLLIQFQNNGVVDDSQLPKDRFSAERLKGVDSTLKIQPAKLEDSAVYLCASSLGLAGVTDTQYFGPGTRLTVL.